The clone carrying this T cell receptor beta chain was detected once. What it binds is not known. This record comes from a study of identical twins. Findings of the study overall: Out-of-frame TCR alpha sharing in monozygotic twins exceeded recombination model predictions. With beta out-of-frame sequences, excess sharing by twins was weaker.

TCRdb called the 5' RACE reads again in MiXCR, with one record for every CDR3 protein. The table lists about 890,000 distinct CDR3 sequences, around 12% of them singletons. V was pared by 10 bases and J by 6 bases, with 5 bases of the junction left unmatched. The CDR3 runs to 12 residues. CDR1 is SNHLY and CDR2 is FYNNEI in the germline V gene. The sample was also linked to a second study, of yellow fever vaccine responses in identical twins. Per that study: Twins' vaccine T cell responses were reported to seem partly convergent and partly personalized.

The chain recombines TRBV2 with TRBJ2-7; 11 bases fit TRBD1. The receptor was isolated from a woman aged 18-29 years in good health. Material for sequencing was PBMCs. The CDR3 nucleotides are TGTGCCACTCCGGGACAGGGGGGCGAGCAGTACTTC. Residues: CATPGQGGEQYF.